This T cell receptor (beta chain) was sequenced for a study of low-dose radiotherapy and immunotherapy resistance in tumors. Study at large: Cohort 1 was given 0.5 Gy fractions every 2 weeks, 6.5 Gy in total. With 1 Gy per fraction every two weeks, Cohort 2 accumulated 13 Gy across 26 weeks.

TCRs underwent approximately 20 PCR cycles of amplification with a constant-region primer and V-primer adapter. Each CDR3 protein is one row after TCRdb ran MiXCR on the reads. The data hold around 57,000 distinct CDR3 sequences, with around 33% observed a single time. Stated time point: after trial treatment. As for treatment: LDRT plus nivolumab, ipilimumab, low-dose cyclophosphamide and aspirin (RACIN trial). As for this clonotype: This likely traces to a read error, being one base from a far larger clone.

The CDR3 has 12 amino acids. This chain joins TRBV1 and TRBJ2-7; the table's D call TRBD2 went unverified against the DNA. TRBV1 is designated a pseudogene. This receptor was obtained from a male donor with rectosigmoid adenocarcinoma. Sequences were derived from PBMCs, sampled after low-dose radiotherapy plus immunotherapy. The CDR3 here is CASSVGLGEQYF. The DNA for the CDR3 is TGCGCCAGCAGCGTGGGACTGGGCGAGCAGTACTTC.